Sequencing of this TCR beta chain was carried out in a study of vaccination and CD4 T cells after COVID-19. Study background: Investigators took post-vaccine samples a median roughly 73 days after dose two, within a range of 14 to 241. The peptides that stimulated the cells were overlapping spike peptides from SARS-CoV-2, HCoV-NL63, HCoV-OC43 and HCoV-229E.

The assay that was used to sequence DNA from cultured CD4+ T cells was the Oncomine TCR Beta short-read assay. Using its own MiXCR run on the PCR reads, TCRdb lists one record per CDR3 protein. Here the sample spans around 25,000 distinct CDR3 sequences, roughly 27% being singletons. In germline, CDR1 is LNHDA, CDR2 SQIVND (reference sequence). V was pared by 5 bases and J by 4 bases, with 10 bases between. This CDR3 is built from 13 residues. This sample's time point: late sampling 161 to 241 days after vaccination in three convalescent patients. Treatment noted: roughly 10-day PBMC culture with coronavirus spike peptide pools or control peptides (ViraFEST assay). Culture conditions combined two million PBMCs per well with 8.5 to 10 IU/ml IL-2 and around 9.2 ug/ml peptide pools. As regards this clonotype: What it binds is unknown.

The sequence derives from a human donor who had recovered from COVID-19. The chain employs TRBV19 and TRBJ2-3; the D gene is possibly TRBD1 (5 bases). The sample was CD4+ T cells from blood, cultured in vitro, taken about 7 months after SARS-CoV-2 vaccination. CDR3 region: CASSDTRADTQYF. The CDR3 nucleotides are TGTGCCAGTAGTGACACCAGGGCAGATACGCAGTATTTT.